The subject of this entry is one T cell receptor beta chain. The antigen is not known. From germline, CDR1 is SGDLS and CDR2 YYNGEE. The CDR3 contains 16 residues. Trimming took off 3 bases at V and 0 bases at J, with 14 bases between the two ends. Each CDR3 protein gets one entry after TCRdb re-called the 5' RACE reads with MiXCR. The sample records roughly 99,000 distinct CDR3 sequences, roughly an eighth being singletons. This specimen belongs to a study of T-cell memory formation after mild COVID-19. At the level of the study: TCR clusters largely stayed donor specific. Study-level results: Later expanders leaned CD4+, whereas day 15 to 85 contracting clones were balanced CD4/CD8. CM and EM subsets held most contracting CD4+ clones; EMRA held CD8+ ones. Pre-infection memory showed some responding clones, and this suggested that cross-reactive memory joined.

The chain is built from TRBV9 and TRBJ2-3; tentatively, D is TRBD2 (6 bases). This clonotype originated in a man between 18 and 35 years old who had mild COVID-19 (a few samples of this study predate the infection). Cell type and time point are not known. The sequenced sample was PBMCs or a T cell subset sorted from them (not recorded which). In nucleotides, the CDR3 is TGTGCCAGCAGCGCCTCGTCTAGCGTAAGCACAGATACGCAGTATTTT. This sequence encodes CASSASSSVSTDTQYF.